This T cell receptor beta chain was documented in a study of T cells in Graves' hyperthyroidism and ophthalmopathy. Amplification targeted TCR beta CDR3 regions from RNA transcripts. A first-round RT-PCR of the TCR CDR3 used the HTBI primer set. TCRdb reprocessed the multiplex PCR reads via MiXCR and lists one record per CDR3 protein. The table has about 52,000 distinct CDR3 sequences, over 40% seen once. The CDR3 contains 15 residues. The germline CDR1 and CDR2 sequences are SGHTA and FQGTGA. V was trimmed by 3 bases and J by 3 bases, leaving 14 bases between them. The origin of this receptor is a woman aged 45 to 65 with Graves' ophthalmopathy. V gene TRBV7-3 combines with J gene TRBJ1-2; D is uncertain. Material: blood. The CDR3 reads CASSLRTDRDYGYTF. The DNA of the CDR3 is TGTGCCAGCAGCTTGAGGACGGATCGTGACTATGGCTACACCTTC.